Shown below are 6 T cell receptor beta chains from a single sample sequenced in a study of shared clonotypes between healthy human individuals. Produced via immunoSEQ multiplex PCR; TCRdb's table is partial and in-frame only. The data show more than 2 million clones, about 94% seen once. What was sequenced was naive CD4+ T cells sorted from blood. This sample's subset: CD45RA+ positively selected. All receptors come from a man aged 18 to 35 in good health.

The rearrangement uses TRBV5-4 and TRBJ2-2; a possible D gene is TRBD2 (5 bases). Trimming took off 9 bases at V and 2 bases at J, with 14 bases between the two ends. This CDR3 spans 14 amino acids. Per the germline V gene, CDR1 is SGHNT and CDR2 is YYREEE (reference sequence). CDR3 DNA sequence: TGTGCCATAGCGTGGGTTGGAAACACCGGGGAGCTGTTTTTT. It translates to CAIAWVGNTGELFF.

The gene calls are TRBV30 and TRBJ2-7; tentatively, D is TRBD1 or TRBD2 (6 bases each). CDR1 is GTSNPN and CDR2 is SVGIG in the germline V gene (reference sequence). The CDR3 runs 18 residues. Trimming shortened V by 2 bases and J by 5 bases, and 28 bases separated the two germline ends. CDR3 sequence reads: CAWSLTGSWAGTGNEQYF. The DNA for the CDR3 is TGTGCCTGGAGTCTGACAGGCTCTTGGGCGGGAACAGGGAACGAGCAGTACTTC.

This sequence joins TRBV15 and TRBJ1-1; TRBD1 might be the D (5 bases). Germline CDR1 and CDR2: LNHNV and YYDKDF (reference sequence). The CDR3 has 13 residues. Trimming shortened V by 8 bases and J by 4 bases, and 14 bases separated the two germline ends. The CDR3 reads CATENPGSTEAFF. The CDR3 DNA follows: TGTGCCACCGAAAACCCAGGGAGCACTGAAGCTTTCTTT.

The rearrangement uses TRBV6-5 and TRBJ1-1, with D hard to call. The CDR3 spans 11 residues. The V gene's germline CDR1 is MNHEY and CDR2 SVGAGI. Trimming took off 6 bases at V and 8 bases at J, with 10 bases between the two ends. The CDR3 region is CASSHQGEAFF. The CDR3 region has the DNA TGTGCCAGCAGCCATCAAGGGGAAGCTTTCTTT.

The chain uses TRBV9 and TRBJ2-7, with D perhaps TRBD2 (6 bases). V gave up 2 bases and J gave up 7 bases, with 13 bases separating them. The CDR3 is 13 residues long. Germline loops: CDR1 SGDLS, CDR2 YYNGEE. CDR3 nucleotide sequence: TGTGCCAGCAGCGTCCTGACTAGATCAGAGCAGTACTTC. Translating it yields CASSVLTRSEQYF.

The V gene is TRBV19, the J gene TRBJ1-5, with 7 bases fitting TRBD1. This CDR3 region has 15 residues. The V segment lost 4 bases and the J segment 6 bases; nucleotides outside the gene matches: 9. Germline CDR1 LNHDA, CDR2 SQIVND (reference sequence). CDR3 in DNA: TGTGCCAGTAGTACAACAGGGGTCGGCAGTCAGCCCCAGCATTTT. Protein product: CASSTTGVGSQPQHF.